The clone carrying this T cell receptor (beta chain) was recorded many times. Its antigen is unidentified. TCR beta CDR3 region amplification was performed from RNA transcripts. First-round RT-PCR of the TCR CDR3 relied on the HTBI primer set. MiXCR, run by TCRdb on the multiplex PCR reads, gives a single entry per CDR3 protein. Of about 530,000 distinct CDR3 sequences listed, 15% to 20% are singletons. This CDR3 spans 15 amino acids. Trimming shortened V by 4 bases and J by 1 base, and 13 bases separated the two germline ends. Germline loops: CDR1 SGHDN, CDR2 FVKESK. This sample stems from a study of T cells in Graves' hyperthyroidism and ophthalmopathy. Study observations and caveats: Separation of ophthalmopathy from stable hyperthyroidism was achieved by a 13 V-J model.

A NOSPECS grade of at least 4, a Clinical Activity Score of at least 3 and duration under 3 months were recorded in ophthalmopathy patients. Using more than 8 ml of fresh peripheral blood, PBMCs were prepared. Sequencing used blood. The clonotype was recovered from a woman between 18 and 30 years old with Graves' ophthalmopathy. The gene calls are TRBV14 and TRBJ2-5; the D is unclear. CDR3 region: CASSRSYGPQETQYF. CDR3 DNA sequence: TGTGCCAGCAGCCGATCTTATGGCCCCCAAGAGACCCAGTACTTC. Full variable domain (missing parts from reference TRBV14 and TRBJ2-5): EAGVTQFPSHSVIEKGQTVTLRCDPISGHDNLYWYRRVMGKEIKFLLHFVKESKQDESGMPNNRFLAERTGGTYSTLKVQPAELEDSGVYFCASSRSYGPQETQYFGPGTRLLVL.